The 4 T cell receptor beta chains presented below share a single source sample, sequenced in a study of blood T cell repertoires in COVID-19. Clones were sequenced by immunoSEQ multiplex PCR, and TCRdb holds only the in-frame ones, with some missing. The sample consists of about 70,000 clones, approximately 86% of them appearing once. The sample comprised peripheral blood. Receptor source: a human donor in a cohort sampled during active COVID-19.

This rearrangement joins TRBV5-6 to TRBJ1-6; D is unclear. This CDR3 is built from 15 residues. Germline loops: CDR1 SGHDT, CDR2 YYEEEE. The V end was cut by 0 bases, the J end by 9 bases, with 13 bases between. The CDR3 region has the DNA TGTGCCAGCAGCTTGGGTATTGGAGTCAGTTCACCCCTCCACTTT. Translating it yields CASSLGIGVSSPLHF.

This chain links TRBV9 with TRBJ2-3, with D maybe TRBD2 (5 bases). The germline CDR1 and CDR2 sequences are SGDLS and YYNGEE. Trimming left V 0 bases short and J 2 bases short, with 13 bases between. The CDR3 covers 16 residues. The CDR3 protein is CASSVGLNPYTDTQYF. The CDR3 DNA sequence: TGTGCCAGCAGCGTAGGACTAAACCCTTACACAGATACGCAGTATTTT.

The chain recombines TRBV5-1 with TRBJ1-4, with D maybe TRBD1 (5 bases). The germline V gene encodes CDR1 SGHRS and CDR2 YFSETQ. The CDR3 consists of 15 residues. V lost 3 bases and J 0 bases, leaving 9 bases between the germline ends. The CDR3 sequence: CASSWGKATNEKLFF. CDR3 in DNA: TGCGCCAGCAGCTGGGGCAAAGCAACTAATGAAAAACTGTTTTTT.

V is TRBV6-4 and J is TRBJ2-4; 10 bases are shared with TRBD1. Germline V gene data show CDR1 as MRHNA and CDR2 as SNTAGT. The CDR3 is 13 residues long. Trimming removed 5 bases from V and 8 bases from J; junction bases left unmatched: 3. The CDR3 DNA reads TGTGCCAGCAGTCAGGACAGGGGGGACATTCAGTACTTC. As protein: CASSQDRGDIQYF.